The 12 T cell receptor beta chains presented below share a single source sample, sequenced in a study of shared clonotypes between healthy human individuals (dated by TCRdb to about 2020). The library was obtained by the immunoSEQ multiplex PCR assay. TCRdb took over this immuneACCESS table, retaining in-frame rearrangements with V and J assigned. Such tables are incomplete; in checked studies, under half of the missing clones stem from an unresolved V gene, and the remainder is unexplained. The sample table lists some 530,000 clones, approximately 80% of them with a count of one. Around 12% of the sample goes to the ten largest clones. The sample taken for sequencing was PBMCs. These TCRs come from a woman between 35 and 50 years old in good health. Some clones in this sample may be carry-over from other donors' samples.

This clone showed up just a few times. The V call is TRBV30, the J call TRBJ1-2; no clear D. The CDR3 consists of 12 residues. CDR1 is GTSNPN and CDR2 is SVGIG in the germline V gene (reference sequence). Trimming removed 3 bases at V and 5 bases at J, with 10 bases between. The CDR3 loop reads CAWRSLGYGYTF. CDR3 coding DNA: TGTGCCTGGAGATCGCTTGGATATGGCTACACCTTC.

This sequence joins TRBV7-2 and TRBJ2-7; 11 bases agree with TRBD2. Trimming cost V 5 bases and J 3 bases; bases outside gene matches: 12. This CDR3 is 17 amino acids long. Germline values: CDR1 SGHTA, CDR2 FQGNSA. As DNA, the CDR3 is TGTGCCAGCAGCCGCTCGGGGGGACTAGCGGATATCTACGAGCAGTACTTC. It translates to CASSRSGGLADIYEQYF.

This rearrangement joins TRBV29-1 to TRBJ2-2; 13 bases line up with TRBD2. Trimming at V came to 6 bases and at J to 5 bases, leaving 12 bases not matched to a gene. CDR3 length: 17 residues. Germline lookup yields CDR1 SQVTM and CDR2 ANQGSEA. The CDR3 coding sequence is TGCAGCGTCGCCAGGACTAGCGGGAGTGTCGGAACCGGGGAGCTGTTTTTT. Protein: CSVARTSGSVGTGELFF.

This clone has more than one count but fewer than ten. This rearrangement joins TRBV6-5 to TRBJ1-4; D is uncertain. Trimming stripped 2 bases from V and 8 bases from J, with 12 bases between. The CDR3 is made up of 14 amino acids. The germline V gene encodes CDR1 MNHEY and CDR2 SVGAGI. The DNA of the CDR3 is TGTGCCAGCAGTTACGCCGCCAGAGAGGAAAAACTGTTTTTT. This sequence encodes CASSYAAREEKLFF.

CDR3 residues: CAWGTGGGEQYF. The CDR3 DNA is TGTGCCTGGGGGACGGGGGGCGGCGAGCAGTACTTC. The chain couples TRBV30 to TRBJ2-7; tentatively, D is TRBD2 (7 bases). The ends were cut back, 5 bases at V and 6 bases at J, with 14 bases in the middle. Germline-derived CDR1 and CDR2 are GTSNPN and SVGIG (reference sequence). This CDR3 is 12 amino acids long.

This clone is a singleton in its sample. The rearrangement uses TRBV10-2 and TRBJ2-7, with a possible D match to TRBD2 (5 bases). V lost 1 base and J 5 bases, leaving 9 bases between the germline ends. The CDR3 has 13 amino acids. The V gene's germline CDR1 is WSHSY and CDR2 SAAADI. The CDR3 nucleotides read TGCGCCAGCAGTGAGTTCAGGACTGACGAGCAGTACTTC. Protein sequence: CASSEFRTDEQYF.

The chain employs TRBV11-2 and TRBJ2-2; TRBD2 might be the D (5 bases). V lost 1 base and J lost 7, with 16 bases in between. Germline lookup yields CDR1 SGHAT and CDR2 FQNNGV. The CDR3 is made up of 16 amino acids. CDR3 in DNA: TGTGCCAGCAGCTTAGTAGTGGGAGCTGGCATCGGGGAGCTGTTTTTT. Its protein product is CASSLVVGAGIGELFF.

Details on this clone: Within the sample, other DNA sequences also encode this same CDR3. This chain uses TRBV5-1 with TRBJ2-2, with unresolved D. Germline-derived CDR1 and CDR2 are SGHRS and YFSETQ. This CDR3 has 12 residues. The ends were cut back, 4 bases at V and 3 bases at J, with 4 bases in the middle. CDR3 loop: CASSLDTGELFF. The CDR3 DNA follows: TGCGCCAGCAGCCTAGACACCGGGGAGCTGTTTTTT.

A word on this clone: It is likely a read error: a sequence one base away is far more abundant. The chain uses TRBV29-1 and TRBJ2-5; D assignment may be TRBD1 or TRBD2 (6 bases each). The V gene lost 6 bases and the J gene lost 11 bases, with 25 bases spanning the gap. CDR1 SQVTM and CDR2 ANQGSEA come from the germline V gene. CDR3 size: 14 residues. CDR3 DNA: TGCAGCGTGGGGGCTGGGCGGGAACCCTACGGGCAGTACTTC. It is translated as CSVGAGREPYGQYF.

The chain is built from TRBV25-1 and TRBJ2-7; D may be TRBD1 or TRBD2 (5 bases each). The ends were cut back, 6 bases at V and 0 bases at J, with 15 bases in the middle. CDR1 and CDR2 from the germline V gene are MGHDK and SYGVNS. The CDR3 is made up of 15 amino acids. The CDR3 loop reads CASRGEGSNSYEQYF. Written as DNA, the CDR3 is TGTGCCAGCAGGGGTGAGGGGAGTAACTCCTACGAGCAGTACTTC.

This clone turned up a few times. This chain's CDR3 is CASRGGGPYEQYF. For the CDR3, the DNA is TGTGCCAGCCGGGGAGGCGGCCCCTACGAGCAGTACTTC. This chain joins TRBV19 and TRBJ2-7, with D perhaps TRBD2 (6 bases). CDR1 and CDR2 from the germline V gene are LNHDA and SQIVND (reference sequence). The CDR3 extends over 13 amino acids. The V and J ends lost 9 bases and 2 bases respectively, with 14 bases between them.

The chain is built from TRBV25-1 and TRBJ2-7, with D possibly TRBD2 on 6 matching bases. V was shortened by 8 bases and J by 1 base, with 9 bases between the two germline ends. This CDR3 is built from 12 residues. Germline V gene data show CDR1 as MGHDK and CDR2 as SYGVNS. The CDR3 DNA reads TGTGCCAGCCTGACTAGTTCCTACGAGCAGTACTTC. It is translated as CASLTSSYEQYF.